This record concerns one T cell receptor beta chain sequence. Its antigen is not identified. The data belong to a study of multiple sclerosis patients with progressive multifocal leukoencephalopathy. Broader study findings: Before and during natalizumab, the clones expanded at PML already existed. The findings' link to JC virus versus immunocompromise remained uncertain.

Germline trimming cut 5 bases from V and 5 bases from J; bases unmatched to any gene: 4. Germline V gene sequence: CDR1 MNHNS, CDR2 SASEGT. This CDR3 comprises 13 residues. Time point given: 12 to 13 months of natalizumab therapy. Controls were natalizumab-treated multiple sclerosis patients who did not develop PML, sampled longitudinally. Synthetic inline TR CDR3 controls covering all V-J pairings were spiked into each PCR. Method: immunoSEQ multiplex PCR; TCRdb's copy keeps in-frame clones and lacks some. Among 30,000 or so clones listed, 85% to 90% were seen once. The chain joins TRBV6-1 to TRBJ1-2, with TRBD1 identical over 8 bases. The sequencing used PBMCs, collected from a patient treated with natalizumab. The sequence derives from a human donor with multiple sclerosis. CDR3 in amino acids: CASSPQGEYGYTF. CDR3 DNA: TGTGCCAGCAGTCCACAGGGGGAATATGGCTACACCTTC.